The 16 T cell receptor beta chains below come from one sample, sequenced in a study of cytotoxic CD8 clonotypes in ibrutinib-treated CLL. Method: immunoSEQ multiplex PCR; TCRdb's copy keeps in-frame clones and lacks some. The table lists 100,000 to 150,000 clones, approximately 85% of them singletons, with about 2.1% in the top ten. The specimen was PBMCs, collected after 24 months of ibrutinib treatment. The receptors shown here come from a human donor with chronic lymphocytic leukemia.

The rearrangement uses TRBV6-6 and TRBJ1-2; perhaps TRBD1 as D (5 bases). Germline V gives CDR1 MNHNY, CDR2 SVGAGI (reference sequence). V lost 6 bases, J lost 2 bases, and 16 bases lay in between. This CDR3 comprises 15 residues. CDR3 DNA: TGTGCCAGCAGAGTGGGGGGTGGAGGGAACTATGGCTACACCTTC. This codes for CASRVGGGGNYGYTF.

This rearrangement joins TRBV11-3 to TRBJ2-5; 9 bases fit TRBD2. Germline assignment: CDR1 SGHNT and CDR2 YENEEA. Trimming removed 4 bases from V and 4 bases from J; junction bases left unmatched: 7. This CDR3 has 15 amino acids. The CDR3 is CASSSGGLAGETQYF. CDR3 sequence (DNA): TGTGCCAGCAGCTCCGGGGGACTAGCCGGAGAGACCCAGTACTTC.

The chain recombines TRBV27 with TRBJ2-7; 11 positions agree with TRBD2. V shed 5 bases and J 3 bases; nucleotides not matched to a gene: 3. The CDR3 consists of 14 residues. CDR1 is MNHEY and CDR2 is SMNVEV in the germline V gene (reference sequence). The CDR3 is CASSQGTSGYEQYF. Here the CDR3 DNA reads TGTGCCAGCAGTCAAGGGACTAGCGGCTACGAGCAGTACTTC.

The CDR3 region is CASSLNAWGLAPSYEQYF. The CDR3 nucleotides read TGTGCCAGCAGCTTAAATGCTTGGGGACTAGCGCCTTCCTACGAGCAGTACTTC. The chain has TRBV7-3 and TRBJ2-7, with TRBD2 matching 10 bases. Germline CDR1 is SGHTA and CDR2 is FQGTGA. The junction had 10 bases not matched to a gene; V was cut back by 1 base and J by 1 base. The CDR3 runs 18 residues.

The chain employs TRBV28 and TRBJ1-4; D is unclear. Germline CDR1 reads MDHEN; CDR2 reads SYDVKM. This CDR3 spans 14 amino acids. Trimming shortened V by 1 base and J by 7 bases, and 10 bases separated the two germline ends. The chain's CDR3 is CASSLSGDAEKLFF. The CDR3 DNA reads TGTGCCAGCAGTTTATCGGGAGACGCTGAAAAACTGTTTTTT.

The rearrangement links TRBV7-2 to TRBJ2-7; 10 bases are shared with TRBD1. The CDR3 length is 15 residues. J was trimmed by 5 bases and V by 5 bases; bases with no gene match: 9. From germline, CDR1 is SGHTA and CDR2 FQGNSA. The CDR3 DNA follows: TGTGCCAGCAGCCGAAAGACAGGGGGCATCGACGAGCAGTACTTC. Its protein product is CASSRKTGGIDEQYF.

The chain uses TRBV7-9 and TRBJ1-1, with unresolved D. Per the germline V gene, CDR1 is SEHNR and CDR2 is FQNEAQ (reference sequence). This CDR3 is 13 amino acids long. The V and J ends lost 5 bases and 1 base respectively, with 8 bases between them. Here the CDR3 reads CASSPQKNTEAFF. For the CDR3, the DNA is TGTGCCAGCAGCCCTCAAAAGAACACTGAAGCTTTCTTT.

The chain employs TRBV5-5 and TRBJ2-7; D may match TRBD1 or TRBD2 (5 bases each). The CDR3 covers 15 residues. V lost 4 bases, J lost 3 bases, and 17 bases lay in between. Germline CDR1 reads SGHKS; CDR2 reads YYEKEE (reference sequence). CDR3 residues: CASSQGPGRGYEQYF. CDR3 sequence (DNA): TGTGCCAGCAGCCAAGGACCGGGACGGGGCTACGAGCAGTACTTC.

The CDR3 DNA reads as TGTGCCAGCTCCCCCCGGGGAGACTCCTACGAGCAGTACTTC. Translating gives CASSPRGDSYEQYF. The chain links TRBV18 to TRBJ2-7; TRBD2 might be the D (5 bases). This CDR3 has 14 amino acids. V was pared by 6 bases and J by 0 bases, with 12 bases between. Germline values: CDR1 KGHSH, CDR2 LQKENI.

This clone was recorded a few times. The V gene is TRBV2, the J gene TRBJ2-1; TRBD1 matches at 8 bases. Germline V CDR1 and CDR2: SNHLY, FYNNEI. Trimming took 4 bases from V and 0 from J; bases not matched to a gene: 5. This CDR3 contains 16 residues. CDR3 coding DNA: TGTGCCAGCAGTGGGGTCGGACAGGGCTCCTACAATGAGCAGTTCTTC. It encodes CASSGVGQGSYNEQFF.

The chain links TRBV5-4 to TRBJ1-2, with a possible D match to TRBD1 (6 bases). Germline-derived CDR1 and CDR2 are SGHNT and YYREEE (reference sequence). This CDR3 contains 13 residues. The germline V and J ends were trimmed by 4 bases and 5 bases, with 12 bases remaining between them. The DNA of the CDR3 is TGTGCCAGCAGCGGTCAGGGGCCTTATGGCTACACCTTC. Encoded protein: CASSGQGPYGYTF.

The chain uses TRBV27 and TRBJ2-5, with 8 bases aligning to TRBD2. The length of the CDR3 is 16 residues. The ends lost 2 bases at V and 2 bases at J; junction bases unmatched: 7. Germline V gene lookup returns CDR1 MNHEY and CDR2 SMNVEV (reference sequence). The CDR3, as DNA: TGTGCCAGCAGTTTACGTCCCGGGACTAGACAAGAGACCCAGTACTTC. This sequence encodes CASSLRPGTRQETQYF.

The chain joins TRBV5-8 to TRBJ1-4; maybe TRBD1 (6 bases). Between the trimmed V and J ends, which lost 3 bases and 14 bases, there was a span of 23 bases. There are 15 residues in the CDR3. Germline V gene data show CDR1 as SGHTS and CDR2 as YDEGEE. The CDR3 nucleotides are TGTGCCAGCAGCTCAGCAGGGGCAAGGAGGGGATCGCTGTTTTTT. This codes for CASSSAGARRGSLFF.

The V and J genes are TRBV6-5 and TRBJ1-5, with D possibly being TRBD1 (6 bases). The germline CDR1 and CDR2 sequences are MNHEY and SVGAGI. The ends were cut back, 2 bases at V and 6 bases at J, with 11 bases in the middle. The CDR3 loop spans 14 amino acids. For the CDR3, the DNA is TGTGCCAGCAGTTACGAACAGGGCCTTCAGCCCCAGCATTTT. It yields the protein CASSYEQGLQPQHF.

CDR3 loop: CASKLAGGSGELFF. The DNA for the CDR3 is TGTGCCAGCAAGCTAGCGGGAGGATCCGGGGAGCTGTTTTTT. This chain uses TRBV2 with TRBJ2-2, with 11 bases aligning to TRBD2. V shed 7 bases and J 6 bases; nucleotides not matched to a gene: 4. The CDR3 has 14 residues. CDR1 and CDR2 (germline): SNHLY, FYNNEI.

The chain recombines TRBV14 with TRBJ1-2; tentative D call: TRBD1 (5 bases). This CDR3 is 15 amino acids long. Looked up from germline, CDR1 is SGHDN and CDR2 is FVKESK. Trimming pared 0 bases from V and 4 bases from J, leaving 12 bases between. CDR3 sequence: CASSQDISGAYGYTF. The CDR3 DNA reads as TGTGCCAGCAGCCAAGATATTAGTGGGGCCTATGGCTACACCTTC.